Sequencing of this T cell receptor beta chain was carried out in a study of response to subunit inactivated influenza vaccine. This clonotype was observed at least ten times. Its antigen is as yet unknown. Findings of the study overall: A suggestion made by the authors is that each seasonal influenza vaccination recruits few new T cells.

There are 13 residues in the CDR3. Trimming removed 2 bases at V and 6 bases at J, with 10 bases between. TCRdb processed the RT-PCR reads anew with MiXCR; each CDR3 protein has one entry. The data contain hundreds of thousands of distinct CDR3 sequences, around a fifth of them singletons. Sequenced here: PBMCs from blood, sampled 21 months after vaccination. The TCR comes from a man between 50 and 69 years old who received an inactivated influenza vaccine. The gene calls are TRBV12-3 or TRBV12-4 and TRBJ1-2, with D perhaps TRBD1 (5 bases). This CDR3 is CASSLSRDDGYTF. The CDR3 DNA reads TGTGCCAGCAGTTTAAGCAGGGATGATGGCTACACCTTC.